This T cell receptor (beta chain) was identified during a study of blood T cells in healthy people across ages. Broader study findings: Researchers said unsorted PBMCs prevented a conclusive naive versus antigen-experienced comparison. Naive CD4+ cell counts and diversity both ran higher in long-lived than in aged donors. Unknown donor CMV status possibly confounded expanded clonotype changes.

This clonotype was detected a few times. Its antigen is currently unknown. An end of the junction does not agree with germline; a read error may underlie this. The authors ran a second PCR of about 6 to 11 cycles using a sample-barcoded 5' primer and a J-beta primer mix. TCRdb reprocessed the 5' RACE reads with MiXCR, giving one entry per CDR3 protein. This table has roughly 1.7 million distinct CDR3 sequences, about 35% appearing once. The CDR3 loop spans 14 amino acids. Germline CDR1 reads DFQATT; CDR2 reads SNEGSKA (reference sequence). V is TRBV20-1 and J is TRBJ2-7, with TRBD2 matching over 8 bases. This TCR derives from a woman aged 25 to 39 in good health. The specimen was blood. CDR3 sequence: CSARAGVSFNEQYF. CDR3 bases: TGCAGTGCGAGAGCGGGAGTCTCGTTTAACGAGCAGTACTTC.